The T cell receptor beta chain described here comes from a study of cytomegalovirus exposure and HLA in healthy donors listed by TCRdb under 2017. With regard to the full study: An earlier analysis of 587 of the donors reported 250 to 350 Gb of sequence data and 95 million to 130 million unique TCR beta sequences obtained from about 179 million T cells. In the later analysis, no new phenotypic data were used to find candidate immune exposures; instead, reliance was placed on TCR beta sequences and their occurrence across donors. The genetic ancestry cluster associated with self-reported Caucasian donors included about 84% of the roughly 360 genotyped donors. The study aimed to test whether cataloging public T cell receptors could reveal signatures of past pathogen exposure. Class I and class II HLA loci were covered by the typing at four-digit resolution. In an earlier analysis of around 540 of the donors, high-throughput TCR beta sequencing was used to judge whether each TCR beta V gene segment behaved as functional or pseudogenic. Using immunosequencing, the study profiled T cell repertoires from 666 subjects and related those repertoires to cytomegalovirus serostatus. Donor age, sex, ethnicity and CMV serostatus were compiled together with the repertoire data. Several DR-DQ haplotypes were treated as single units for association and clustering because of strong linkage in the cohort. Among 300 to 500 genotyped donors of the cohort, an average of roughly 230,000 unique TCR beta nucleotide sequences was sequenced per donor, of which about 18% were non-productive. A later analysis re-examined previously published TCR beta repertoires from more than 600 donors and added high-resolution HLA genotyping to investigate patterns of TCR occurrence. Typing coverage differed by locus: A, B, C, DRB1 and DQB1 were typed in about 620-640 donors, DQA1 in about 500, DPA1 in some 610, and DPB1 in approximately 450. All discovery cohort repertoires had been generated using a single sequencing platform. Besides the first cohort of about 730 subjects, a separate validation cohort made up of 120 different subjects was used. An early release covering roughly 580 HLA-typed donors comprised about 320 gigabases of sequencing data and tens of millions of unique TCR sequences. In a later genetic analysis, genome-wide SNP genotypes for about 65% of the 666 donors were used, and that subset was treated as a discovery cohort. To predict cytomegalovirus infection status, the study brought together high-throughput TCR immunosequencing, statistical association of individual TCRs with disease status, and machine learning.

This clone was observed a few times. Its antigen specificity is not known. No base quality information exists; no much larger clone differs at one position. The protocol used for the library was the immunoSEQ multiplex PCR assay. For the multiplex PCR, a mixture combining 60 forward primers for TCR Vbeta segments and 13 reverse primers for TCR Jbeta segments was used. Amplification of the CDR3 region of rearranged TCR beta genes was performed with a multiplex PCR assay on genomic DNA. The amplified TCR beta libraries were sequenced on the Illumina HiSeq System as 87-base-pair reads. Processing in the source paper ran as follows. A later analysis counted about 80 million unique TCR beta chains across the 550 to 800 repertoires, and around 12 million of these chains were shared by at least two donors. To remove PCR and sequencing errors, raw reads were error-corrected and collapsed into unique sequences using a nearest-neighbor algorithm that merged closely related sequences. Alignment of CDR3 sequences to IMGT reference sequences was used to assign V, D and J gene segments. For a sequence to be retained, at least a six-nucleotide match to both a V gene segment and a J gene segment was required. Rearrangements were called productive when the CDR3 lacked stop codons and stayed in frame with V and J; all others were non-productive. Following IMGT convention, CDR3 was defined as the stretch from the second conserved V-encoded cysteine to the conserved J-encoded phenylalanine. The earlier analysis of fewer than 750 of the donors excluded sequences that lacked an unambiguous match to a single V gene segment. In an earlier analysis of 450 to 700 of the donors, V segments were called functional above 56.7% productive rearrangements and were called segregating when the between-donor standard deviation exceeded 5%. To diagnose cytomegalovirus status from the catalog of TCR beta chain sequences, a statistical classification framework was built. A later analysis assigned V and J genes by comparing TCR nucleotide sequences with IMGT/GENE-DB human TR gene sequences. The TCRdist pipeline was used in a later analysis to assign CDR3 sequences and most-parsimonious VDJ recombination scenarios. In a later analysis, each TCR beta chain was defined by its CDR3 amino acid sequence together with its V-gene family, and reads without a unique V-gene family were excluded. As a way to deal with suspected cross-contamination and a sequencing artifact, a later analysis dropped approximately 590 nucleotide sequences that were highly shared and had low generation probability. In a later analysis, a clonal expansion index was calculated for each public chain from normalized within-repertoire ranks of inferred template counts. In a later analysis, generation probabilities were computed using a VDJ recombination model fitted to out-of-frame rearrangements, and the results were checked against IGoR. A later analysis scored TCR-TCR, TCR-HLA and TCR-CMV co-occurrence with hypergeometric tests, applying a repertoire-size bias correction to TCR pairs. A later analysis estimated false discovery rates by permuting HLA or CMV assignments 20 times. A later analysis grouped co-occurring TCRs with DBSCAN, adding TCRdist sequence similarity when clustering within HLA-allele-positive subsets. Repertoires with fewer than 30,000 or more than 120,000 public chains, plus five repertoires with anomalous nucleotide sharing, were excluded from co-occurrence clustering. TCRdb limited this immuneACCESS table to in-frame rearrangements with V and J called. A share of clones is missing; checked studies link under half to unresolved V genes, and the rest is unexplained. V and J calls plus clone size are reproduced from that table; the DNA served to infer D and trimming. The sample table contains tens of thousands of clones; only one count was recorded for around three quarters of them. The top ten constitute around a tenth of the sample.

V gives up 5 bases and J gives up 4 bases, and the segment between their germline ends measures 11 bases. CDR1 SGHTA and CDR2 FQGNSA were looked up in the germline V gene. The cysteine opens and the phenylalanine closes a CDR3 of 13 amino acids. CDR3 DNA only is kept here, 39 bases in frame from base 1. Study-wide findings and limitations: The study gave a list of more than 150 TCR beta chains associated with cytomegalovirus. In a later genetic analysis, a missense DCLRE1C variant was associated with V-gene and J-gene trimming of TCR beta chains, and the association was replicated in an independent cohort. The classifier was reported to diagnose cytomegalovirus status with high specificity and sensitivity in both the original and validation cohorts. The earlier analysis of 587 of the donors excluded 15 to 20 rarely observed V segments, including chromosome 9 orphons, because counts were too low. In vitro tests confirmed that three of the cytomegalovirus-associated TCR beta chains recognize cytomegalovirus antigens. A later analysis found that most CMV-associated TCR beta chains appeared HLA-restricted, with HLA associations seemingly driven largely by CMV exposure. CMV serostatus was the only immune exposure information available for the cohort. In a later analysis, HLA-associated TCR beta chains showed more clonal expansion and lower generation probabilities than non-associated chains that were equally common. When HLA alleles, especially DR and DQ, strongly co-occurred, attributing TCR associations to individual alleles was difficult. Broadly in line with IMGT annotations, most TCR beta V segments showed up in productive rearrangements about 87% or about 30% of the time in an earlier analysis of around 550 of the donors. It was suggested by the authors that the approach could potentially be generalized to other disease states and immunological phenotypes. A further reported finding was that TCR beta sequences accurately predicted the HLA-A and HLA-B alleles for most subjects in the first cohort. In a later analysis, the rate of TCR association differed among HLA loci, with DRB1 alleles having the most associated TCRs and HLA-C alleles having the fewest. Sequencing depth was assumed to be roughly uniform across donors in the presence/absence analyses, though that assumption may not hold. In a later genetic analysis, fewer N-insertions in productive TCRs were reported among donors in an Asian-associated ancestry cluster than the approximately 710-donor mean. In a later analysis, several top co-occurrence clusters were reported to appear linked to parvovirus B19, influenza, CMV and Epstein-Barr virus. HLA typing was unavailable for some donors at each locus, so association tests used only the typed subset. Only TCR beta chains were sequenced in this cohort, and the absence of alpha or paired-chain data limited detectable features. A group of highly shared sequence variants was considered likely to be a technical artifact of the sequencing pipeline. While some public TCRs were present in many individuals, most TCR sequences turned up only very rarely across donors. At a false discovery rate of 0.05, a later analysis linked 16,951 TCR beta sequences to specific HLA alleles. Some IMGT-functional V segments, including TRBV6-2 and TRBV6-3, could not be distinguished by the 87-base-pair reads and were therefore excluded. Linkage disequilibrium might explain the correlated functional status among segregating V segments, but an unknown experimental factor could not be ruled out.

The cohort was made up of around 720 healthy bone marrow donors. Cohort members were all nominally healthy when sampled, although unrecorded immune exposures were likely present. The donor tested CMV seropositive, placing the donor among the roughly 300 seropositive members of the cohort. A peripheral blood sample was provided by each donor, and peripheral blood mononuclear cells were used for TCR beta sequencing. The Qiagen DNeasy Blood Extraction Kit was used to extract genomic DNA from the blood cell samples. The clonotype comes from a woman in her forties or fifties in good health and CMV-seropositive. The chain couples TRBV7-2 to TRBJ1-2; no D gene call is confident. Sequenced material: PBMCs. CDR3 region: CASSREQLYGYTF. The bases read TGTGCCAGCAGCCGGGAACAGCTCTATGGCTACACCTTC.